The 26 T cell receptor beta chains in this list originate from one sample, sequenced in a study of blood T cell repertoires in COVID-19. Here immunoSEQ multiplex PCR was the method, and the copy in TCRdb shows in-frame clones only, minus some. The table shows a few hundred thousand clones, with 75% to 90% occurring only once. The sequencing sample was made of peripheral blood. These receptors were collected from a woman in her 70s with COVID-19, enrolled during active disease.

The chain employs TRBV27 and TRBJ2-1; TRBD2 agrees at 9 bases. In germline, CDR1 is MNHEY, CDR2 SMNVEV (reference sequence). Losses at the gene ends were 1 base for V and 6 bases for J; bases not matched to a gene: 4. CDR3 length: 15 residues. CDR3 sequence: CASSLWGLAANEQFF. In nucleotides, the CDR3 is TGTGCCAGCAGTTTATGGGGACTAGCTGCCAATGAGCAGTTCTTC.

This rearrangement joins TRBV2 to TRBJ1-5, with D tentatively TRBD1 (6 bases). Germline CDR1 is SNHLY and CDR2 is FYNNEI. Trimming removed 10 bases from V and 1 base from J, with 14 bases in between. The CDR3 runs 14 residues. CDR3 bases: TGTGCCACCAGACAGGTATCGAGCAATCAGCCCCAGCATTTT. It is translated as CATRQVSSNQPQHF.

The CDR3 spells CASSIDLGSSYNSPLHF. The CDR3 DNA follows: TGTGCCAGTAGTATAGATCTGGGCAGCTCCTATAATTCACCCCTCCACTTT. The chain combines TRBV19 with TRBJ1-6; D unresolved. Trimming removed 0 bases from V and 0 bases from J, with 9 bases in between. The germline CDR1 and CDR2 sequences are LNHDA and SQIVND (reference sequence). The CDR3 consists of 17 residues.

The rearrangement uses TRBV14 and TRBJ1-1; no definite D call. The CDR3 loop spans 16 amino acids. The germline gives CDR1 SGHDN, CDR2 FVKESK. Deletions cut 0 bases from V and 1 base from J, with 12 bases between. The CDR3 region is CASSQEWWEGNTEAFF. The CDR3 bases are TGTGCCAGCAGCCAAGAATGGTGGGAGGGGAACACTGAAGCTTTCTTT. The complete variable domain, with remaining parts taken from reference TRBV14 and TRBJ1-1, reads EAGVTQFPSHSVIEKGQTVTLRCDPISGHDNLYWYRRVMGKEIKFLLHFVKESKQDESGMPNNRFLAERTGGTYSTLKVQPAELEDSGVYFCASSQEWWEGNTEAFFGQGTRLTVV.

The V call is TRBV7-7, the J call TRBJ2-5; perhaps TRBD2 as D (6 bases). CDR1 and CDR2 (germline): SSHAT, FNYEAQ (reference sequence). The length of the CDR3 is 13 residues. V was shortened by 1 base and J by 4 bases, with 7 bases between the two germline ends. CDR3 coding DNA: TGTGCCAGCAGCTTAGTGGGGGGAGAGACCCAGTACTTC. It encodes CASSLVGGETQYF. The full variable domain, rest sourced from reference TRBV7-7 and TRBJ2-5, is GAGVSQSPRYKVTKRGQDVTLRCDPISSHATLYWYQQALGQGPEFLTYFNYEAQPDKSGLPSDRFSAERPEGSISTLTIQRTEQRDSAMYRCASSLVGGETQYFGPGTRLLVL.

The J gene is TRBJ2-7, the V gene TRBV6-6; a weak D match, TRBD1 (6 bases). CDR1 and CDR2 (germline): MNHNY, SVGAGI (reference sequence). Deletions cut 2 bases from V and 6 bases from J, with 11 bases between. CDR3 size: 13 residues. CDR3 protein: CASSYAQQGEQYF. The CDR3, as DNA: TGTGCCAGCAGTTACGCGCAACAGGGCGAGCAGTACTTC.

The gene calls are TRBV6-6 and TRBJ1-2; 9 bases align to TRBD1. Germline values: CDR1 MNHNY, CDR2 SVGAGI (reference sequence). The CDR3 consists of 14 residues. Trimming removed 6 bases from V and 6 bases from J; junction bases left unmatched: 8. CDR3 loop: CASRPPGTGNGYTF. The DNA for the CDR3 is TGTGCCAGCAGACCCCCCGGGACAGGGAATGGCTACACCTTC.

The chain uses TRBV9 and TRBJ2-3; D ambiguous. This CDR3 is built from 15 residues. Deletions cut 6 bases from V and 3 bases from J, with 17 bases between. Germline assignment: CDR1 SGDLS and CDR2 YYNGEE. The CDR3 loop reads CASTTSQVGTDTQYF. CDR3 nucleotide sequence: TGTGCCAGCACCACATCCCAGGTCGGAACAGATACGCAGTATTTT.

This chain links TRBV4-1 with TRBJ1-1; D perhaps matches TRBD1 (6 bases). Trimming removed 5 bases at V and 8 bases at J, with 15 bases between. Germline values: CDR1 MGHRA, CDR2 YSYEKL. This CDR3 is 13 amino acids long. This chain's CDR3 is CASSFQGRGEAFF. DNA for the CDR3: TGCGCCAGCAGCTTCCAGGGGAGGGGGGAAGCTTTCTTT.

This chain connects TRBV18 to TRBJ1-3; TRBD1 matches at 8 bases. In germline, CDR1 is KGHSH, CDR2 LQKENI. V trimming: 2 bases; J trimming: 1 base; junction bases outside the gene matches: 7. The CDR3 has 17 amino acids. CDR3 region: CASSPLGRGQSGNTIYF. The CDR3, as DNA: TGTGCCAGCTCACCATTGGGCAGGGGGCAATCTGGAAACACCATATATTTT.

This chain's CDR3 is CASSVQGRSPLHF. As DNA, the CDR3 is TGTGCCAGCAGTGTGCAGGGTCGGTCACCCCTCCACTTT. The rearrangement uses TRBV2 and TRBJ1-6; the D gene is possibly TRBD1 (5 bases). V lost 4 bases and J lost 10, with 11 bases in between. Germline values: CDR1 SNHLY, CDR2 FYNNEI. CDR3 length: 13 amino acids.

This clone was counted a single time. The chain joins TRBV6-5 to TRBJ1-2; D possibly corresponds to TRBD1 (5 bases). The CDR3 is 15 residues long. Trimming cost V 2 bases and J 3 bases, with 13 bases left between them. Per the germline V gene, CDR1 is MNHEY and CDR2 is SVGAGI. CDR3 protein: CASSYRTTVDYGYTF. CDR3 nucleotides: TGTGCCAGCAGTTACCGGACGACAGTAGACTATGGCTACACCTTC.

The chain has TRBV6-5 and TRBJ2-2, with D hard to call. Trimming pared 5 bases from V and 0 bases from J, leaving 7 bases between. The CDR3 is made up of 14 amino acids. Per the germline V gene, CDR1 is MNHEY and CDR2 is SVGAGI. CDR3 bases: TGTGCCAGCAGTATAGGAGCGAACACCGGGGAGCTGTTTTTT. It codes for CASSIGANTGELFF.

The chain links TRBV6-5 to TRBJ2-7; no definite D call. Per the germline V gene, CDR1 is MNHEY and CDR2 is SVGAGI. V was cut by 6 bases and J by 2 bases, with 11 bases left in between. This CDR3 is built from 13 residues. This chain's CDR3 is CASSPTEPYEQYF. DNA for the CDR3: TGTGCCAGCAGCCCCACAGAGCCCTACGAGCAGTACTTC.

This clone has a count of ten or more. The chain couples TRBV19 to TRBJ1-6; 7 nucleotides agree with TRBD1. Germline CDR1 and CDR2: LNHDA and SQIVND (reference sequence). Trimming removed 5 bases from V and 0 bases from J; junction bases left unmatched: 1. CDR3 length: 15 amino acids. The CDR3, as DNA: TGTGCCAGTAGTTGGGACAGCTCCTATAATTCACCCCTCCACTTT. This codes for CASSWDSSYNSPLHF. The whole variable domain, filled in from reference TRBV19 and TRBJ1-6, reads DGGITQSPKYLFRKEGQNVTLSCEQNLNHDAMYWYRQDPGQGLRLIYYSQIVNDFQKGDIAEGYSVSREKKESFPLTVTSAQKNPTAFYLCASSWDSSYNSPLHFGNGTRLTVT.

The J gene is TRBJ2-3, the V gene TRBV5-1, with a possible D match to TRBD2 (7 bases). The CDR3 consists of 16 residues. Trimming removed 4 bases from V and 0 bases from J, with 15 bases in between. Germline V CDR1 and CDR2: SGHRS, YFSETQ. CDR3 residues: CASSPEGGASTDTQYF. CDR3 nucleotides: TGCGCCAGCAGCCCGGAGGGGGGGGCTAGCACAGATACGCAGTATTTT.

V and J are TRBV19 and TRBJ1-3, with TRBD1 matching 8 bases. Germline assignment: CDR1 LNHDA and CDR2 SQIVND (reference sequence). V was clipped by 10 bases and J by 4 bases; unmatched bases: 9. The CDR3 extends over 14 amino acids. DNA of the CDR3: TGTGCCACCTCCCGGGGACAGGAAGGAAACACCATATATTTT. Its protein product is CATSRGQEGNTIYF.

This chain uses TRBV6-5 with TRBJ1-1; maybe TRBD1 (5 bases). Trimming shortened V by 5 bases and J by 1 base, and 14 bases separated the two germline ends. Germline-derived CDR1 and CDR2 are MNHEY and SVGAGI. The CDR3 is 15 residues long. CDR3 protein: CASSPLRGANTEAFF. CDR3 DNA: TGTGCCAGCAGTCCACTTAGGGGCGCGAACACTGAAGCTTTCTTT.

With respect to this clone: Given a much more abundant clone one base away, this may be a read error. This chain connects TRBV5-1 to TRBJ1-3; D is unclear. The germline V gene encodes CDR1 SGHRS and CDR2 YFSETQ. The CDR3 has 14 residues. CDR3 protein: CASSLDYSGNIIYF. The DNA of the CDR3 is TGCGCCAGCAGCTTGGACTACTCTGGAAACATCATATATTTT. Full variable domain (rest looked up from reference TRBV5-1 and TRBJ1-3): KAGVTQTPRYLIKTRGQQVTLSCSPISGHRSVSWYQQTPGQGLQFLFEYFSETQRNKGNFPGRFSGRQFSNSRSEMNVSTLELGDSALYLCASSLDYSGNIIYFGEGSWLTVV.

The J gene is TRBJ2-7, the V gene TRBV5-1; tentatively, D is TRBD1 (6 bases). This CDR3 has 15 residues. V was clipped by 0 bases and J by 2 bases, with 12 bases between them. The germline CDR1 and CDR2 sequences are SGHRS and YFSETQ. The CDR3 DNA reads TGCGCCAGCAGCTTGGCCGGACAGCCAGCCTACGAGCAGTACTTC. This encodes CASSLAGQPAYEQYF.

The chain uses TRBV20-1 and TRBJ2-7; TRBD1 matches at 8 bases. Trimming cost V 3 bases and J 3 bases; bases outside gene matches: 7. CDR3 length: 14 amino acids. Germline CDR1 is DFQATT and CDR2 is SNEGSKA (reference sequence). DNA for the CDR3: TGCAGTGCTAGTCATACAGGGGGGAACTACGAGCAGTACTTC. This encodes CSASHTGGNYEQYF.

This chain connects TRBV2 to TRBJ1-2; D is undetermined. V lost 9 bases and J lost 0, with 11 bases in between. This CDR3 comprises 13 residues. Germline loops: CDR1 SNHLY, CDR2 FYNNEI. The CDR3 spells CASQQRANYGYTF. CDR3 nucleotides: TGTGCCAGTCAACAGAGAGCTAACTATGGCTACACCTTC.

The chain couples TRBV21-1 to TRBJ2-5; the tabulated D call, TRBD2, remains unverified against the DNA. TRBV21-1 is deemed a pseudogene. This CDR3 has 14 amino acids. For the CDR3, the DNA is TGTGCCAGCAGCAAAGTATTCGCGGGAGAGACCCAGTACTTC. The encoded protein is CASSKVFAGETQYF.

The sample holds one count of this clone. The V gene is TRBV15, the J gene TRBJ2-7; no definite D call. In germline, CDR1 is LNHNV, CDR2 YYDKDF (reference sequence). The CDR3 is 13 residues long. V was clipped by 6 bases and J by 4 bases, with 13 bases between them. The CDR3 sequence is CATSGPTQYEQYF. The CDR3 bases are TGTGCCACCAGTGGGCCGACGCAATACGAGCAGTACTTC. Together with reference TRBV15 and TRBJ2-7, the CDR3 gives the full variable domain: DAMVIQNPRYQVTQFGKPVTLSCSQTLNHNVMYWYQQKSSQAPKLLFHYYDKDFNNEADTPDNFQSRRPNTSFCFLDIRSPGLGDTAMYLCATSGPTQYEQYFGPGTRLTVT.

This chain connects TRBV30 to TRBJ1-3; 8 bases match TRBD1. CDR3 length: 12 amino acids. Losses at the gene ends were 1 base for V and 11 bases for J; bases not matched to a gene: 4. Germline CDR1 and CDR2: GTSNPN and SVGIG (reference sequence). CDR3 sequence (DNA): TGTGCCTGGAGTGCCCCAGGGGGCGCCATATATTTT. It translates to CAWSAPGGAIYF.

The chain employs TRBV18 and TRBJ2-2, with TRBD1 identical over 8 bases. Germline-derived CDR1 and CDR2 are KGHSH and LQKENI. V was pared by 2 bases and J by 1 base, with 9 bases of the junction left unmatched. This CDR3 spans 18 amino acids. For the CDR3, the DNA is TGTGCCAGCTCACCATTCGTTTTAGGACAGGGGAACACCGGGGAGCTGTTTTTT. Translation: CASSPFVLGQGNTGELFF.